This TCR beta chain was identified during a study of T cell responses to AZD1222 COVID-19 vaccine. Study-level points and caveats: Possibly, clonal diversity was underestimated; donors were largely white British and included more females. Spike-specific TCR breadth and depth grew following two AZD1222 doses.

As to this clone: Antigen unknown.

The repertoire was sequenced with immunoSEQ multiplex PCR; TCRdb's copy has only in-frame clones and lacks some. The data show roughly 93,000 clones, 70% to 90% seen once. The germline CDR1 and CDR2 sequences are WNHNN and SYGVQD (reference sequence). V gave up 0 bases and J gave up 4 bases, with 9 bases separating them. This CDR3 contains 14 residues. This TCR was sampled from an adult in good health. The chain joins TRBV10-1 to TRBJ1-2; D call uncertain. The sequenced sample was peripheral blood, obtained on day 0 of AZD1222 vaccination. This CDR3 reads CASSESGILYGYTF. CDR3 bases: TGCGCCAGCAGTGAGTCCGGGATCCTCTATGGCTACACCTTC.